Listed below are T cell receptor beta chains from one sample, sequenced in a study of CD4 and CD8 cells across lung adenocarcinoma regions. MiXCR was run by TCRdb on the PCR reads, yielding one entry per CDR3 protein. The repertoire holds about 23,000 distinct CDR3 sequences, approximately 52% seen once, with roughly a fifth in the top ten. The specimen was CD4+ T cells from the center of a lung tumor. Receptor source: a male donor with lung adenocarcinoma. The CD4 and CD8 labels of this study may be unreliable. The CDR3 runs from the conserved cysteine through the conserved F or W. A D gene is named only where the DNA matches it firmly. The size field is filled for only some rows; it gives once, few, many or a size class.

j_call | v_call | clone_size | cdr3_length | d_call | cdr3_nt | cdr3_aa
TRBJ2-1 | TRBV6-5 | - | 13 | - | TGTGCCAGCAGTTCCTCGAAGGGGCTTGAGCAGTTCTTT | CASSSSKGLEQFF
TRBJ2-3 | TRBV6-1 | few | 15 | - | TGTGCCAGCGGGCTCGGGGGCGGGGACCCAGATACGCAGTATTTT | CASGLGGGDPDTQYF
TRBJ2-1 | TRBV11-2 | many | 12 | - | TGTGCCAGCAGCTCCGGGTTCAATGAGCAGTTCTTC | CASSSGFNEQFF
TRBJ2-2 | TRBV10-3 | - | 15 | - | TGTGCCATCAGACTCCAGGCTGGAAGTCCCGGGAAGCTGTTTTTT | CAIRLQAGSPGKLFF
TRBJ2-3 | TRBV27 | once | 15 | TRBD2 | TGTGCCAGCATAGCGGGAGGGCCTGGCACCGATGCGCAGTATTTT | CASIAGGPGTDAQYF
TRBJ2-7 | TRBV28 | many | 14 | - | TGTGCCAGCAACGCTATGGGGGTATCCTACGAGCAGTACTTC | CASNAMGVSYEQYF
TRBJ2-1 | TRBV6-2/TRBV6-3 | - | 17 | TRBD2 | TGTGCCAGCAGTTACTCGACTACTAGCGGGCCTTACAATGAGCAGTTCTTC | CASSYSTTSGPYNEQFF
TRBJ2-3 | TRBV6-1 | - | 15 | TRBD2 | TGTGCCAGGGGGGTAGCGGGCGGGGACCAAGAGACGCAGTATTTC | CARGVAGGDQETQYF
TRBJ2-7 | TRBV7-8 | - | 14 | TRBD2 | TGTGCCAGCAGCTTAGTCGGGGGGGCCAGCGAGCAGTACTTC | CASSLVGGASEQYF
TRBJ2-1 | TRBV9 | - | 14 | - | TGTGCCAGCAGCTCCGCCTTTACTAGGAATGAGCAGTTCTTC | CASSSAFTRNEQFF
TRBJ1-5 | TRBV6-1 | many | 11 | - | TGTGCCAGCAACAGCAATCAGCCCCAGCATTTT | CASNSNQPQHF
TRBJ2-3 | TRBV6-1 | - | 14 | - | TGTGCCAGCAGTGAATCGCGTTATCAAGATACGCAGTATTTT | CASSESRYQDTQYF
TRBJ2-3 | TRBV27 | - | 16 | - | TGTGCCAGCCGTCCACCGGGCGTGAGAGCCAAAGATATTCAGTATTTT | CASRPPGVRAKDIQYF
TRBJ1-4 | TRBV4-1 | - | 15 | - | TGCGCCAGCACCGAAGGTTGGCCCCGGGGTGAAAAACTGTTTTTT | CASTEGWPRGEKLFF